These T cell receptor beta chains were read from a single sample in a study of cytomegalovirus exposure and HLA in healthy donors. The table came from immunoSEQ multiplex PCR; TCRdb's copy has only in-frame clones and leaves some out. The sample lists some 210,000 clones, 87% occurring once. The sample consisted of PBMCs. Receptors originate from a woman younger than 30 in good health and CMV-seropositive. The CDR3 runs from the conserved cysteine through the conserved F or W. Fields, in order: V gene, J gene, clone size, CDR3 protein. Size values are once, few and many counts, or a class for expanded clones, and some rows have none.

>TRBV7-7|TRBJ2-1|.
CASSLFLSNEQFF
>TRBV5-1|TRBJ1-1|.
CASSSGQGETEAFF
>TRBV27|TRBJ2-1|.
CASSFPDNEQFF
>TRBV5-5|TRBJ2-7|.
CASSLRLAGEKYYEQYF
>TRBV5-4|TRBJ2-2|.
CASSFPGTSTGELFF
>TRBV27|TRBJ1-2|.
CASSSPGQGASGYTF
>TRBV7-6|TRBJ1-1|.
CASSLKNSEAFF
>TRBV28|TRBJ2-1|.
CASSFPSLAGDYNEQFF
>TRBV11-3|TRBJ1-1|once
CASSLGLNTEAFF
>TRBV9|TRBJ1-2|.
CASSSPSGGQGSGYTF
>TRBV7-2|TRBJ1-2|.
CASSLGAGTGRYNYGYTF
>TRBV7-9|TRBJ2-5|.
CASSSTSGETQYF
>TRBV2|TRBJ1-5|.
CASSELQGLSNQPQHF
>TRBV19|TRBJ2-1|.
CASKTAGGFYEQFF
>TRBV30|TRBJ1-1|.
CAWQSGGGNTEAFF
>TRBV5-1|TRBJ2-5|.
CASSAMGRGSLETQYF
>TRBV29-1|TRBJ2-1|.
CSVEGGTSFYNEQFF
>TRBV7-6|TRBJ1-5|once
CASSLAAGGQPQHF
>TRBV6-5|TRBJ1-1|.
CASSLRGYTEAFF
>TRBV6-1|TRBJ2-7|.
CASSKGLHLEQYF
>TRBV5-6|TRBJ2-7|.
CASSLGGARYEQYF
>TRBV18|TRBJ1-1|.
CASSPLKGVGNTEAFF
>TRBV2|TRBJ1-2|.
CASSRYMRVTGGVHYGYTF
>TRBV5-1|TRBJ2-3|.
CASSLAHGRRLRTDTQYF
>TRBV6-1|TRBJ2-3|.
CASSDGTGTDTQYF
>TRBV28|TRBJ1-2|.
CASRVGYRGRPGTLGGYTF
>TRBV25-1|TRBJ2-1|.
CASSVGAGPYNEQFF
>TRBV30|TRBJ2-2|.
CAWSITRGKNTGELFF
>TRBV6-4|TRBJ2-3|medium-sized
CASSDGTGTDTQYF
>TRBV10-3|TRBJ1-2|.
CAISENTYGYTF
>TRBV5-4|TRBJ2-3|.
CASSAGQREDTQYF
>TRBV2|TRBJ2-3|.
CASSEDQVTADTQYF
>TRBV28|TRBJ2-6|once
CASSPPPLTSGANVLTF
>TRBV18|TRBJ2-1|.
CASSPAGQTNSYNEQFF
>TRBV5-1|TRBJ1-4|.
CASSLEAGPYEKLFF
>TRBV5-1|TRBJ2-7|.
CASSLGQGGYEQYF
>TRBV28|TRBJ1-5|few
CASSLVGGGNQPQHF
>TRBV28|TRBJ2-7|.
CASSFPDRGGYEQYF
>TRBV2|TRBJ2-7|.
CASKPGTGGGYEQYF
>TRBV15|TRBJ2-1|.
CATSRGTARFNEQFF
>TRBV6-5|TRBJ1-1|.
CASNNGRGAEAFF
>TRBV9|TRBJ1-4|.
CASSPGTDEKLFF
>TRBV5-6|TRBJ2-3|.
CASSQLKFADTQYF
>TRBV7-9|TRBJ2-7|.
CASSDGTGYEQYF
>TRBV28|TRBJ2-7|.
CASSLPGVPYEQYF